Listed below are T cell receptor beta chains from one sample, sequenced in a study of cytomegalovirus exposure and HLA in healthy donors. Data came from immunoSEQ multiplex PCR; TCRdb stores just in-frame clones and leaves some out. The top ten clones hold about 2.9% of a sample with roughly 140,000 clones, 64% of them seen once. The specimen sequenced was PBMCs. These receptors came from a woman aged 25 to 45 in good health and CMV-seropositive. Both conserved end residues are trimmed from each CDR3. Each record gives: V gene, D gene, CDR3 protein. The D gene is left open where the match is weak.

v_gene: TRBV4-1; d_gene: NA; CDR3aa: ASSQEAVLYEQY
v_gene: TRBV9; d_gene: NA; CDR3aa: ARIRRANSPLH
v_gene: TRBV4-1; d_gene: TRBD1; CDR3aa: ASSPARTGFEKLF
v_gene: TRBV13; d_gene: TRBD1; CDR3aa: ASRAGTENTGELF
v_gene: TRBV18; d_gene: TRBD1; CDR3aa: ASSPGQGTYGYT
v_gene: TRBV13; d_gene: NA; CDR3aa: ASSLAMNTGELF
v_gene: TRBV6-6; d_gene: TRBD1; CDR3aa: ASSHRGTEAF
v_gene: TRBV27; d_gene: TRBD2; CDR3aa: ASSLLAGGPYEQY
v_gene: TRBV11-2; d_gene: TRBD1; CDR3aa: ASSPRQGVSNQPQH
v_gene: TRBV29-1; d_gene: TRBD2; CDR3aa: SVALLAGAVEQF
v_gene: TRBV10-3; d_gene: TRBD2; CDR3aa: AISGKRLAGGADYNEQF
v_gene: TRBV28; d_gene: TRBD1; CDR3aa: ASSYRGHYGYT
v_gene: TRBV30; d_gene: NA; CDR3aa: AWRRLAGWETQY
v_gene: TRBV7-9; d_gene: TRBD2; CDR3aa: ASSLAGGMYEQY
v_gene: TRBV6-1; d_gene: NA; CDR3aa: ASSLMNTEAF
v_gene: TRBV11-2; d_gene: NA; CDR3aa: ASSLDQGSPLH